A single sample gave rise to the 27 T cell receptor beta chains below, sequenced in a study of early T cells in non-severe SARS-CoV-2 infection. TCRdb redid the calling of the 5' RACE reads with MiXCR, one entry per CDR3 protein. The table includes about 49,000 distinct CDR3 sequences, around 6.5% detected once. The sample in question was whole blood, obtained at baseline. These receptors originate from an adult who was a healthcare worker with PCR-confirmed SARS-CoV-2 infection or an uninfected control (not recorded which).

This clonotype was picked up a small number of times. The chain combines TRBV4-1 with TRBJ2-7; 14 bases map to TRBD2. J was trimmed by 1 base and V by 4 bases; bases with no gene match: 12. Per the germline V gene, CDR1 is MGHRA and CDR2 is YSYEKL. The CDR3 has 19 residues. CDR3 in DNA: TGCGCCAGCAGCCGTATCAAGGGGACTAGCGGGGGTCGTTCCTACGAGCAGTACTTC. Its protein is CASSRIKGTSGGRSYEQYF.

The chain links TRBV2 to TRBJ1-5; no firm D call. In germline, CDR1 is SNHLY, CDR2 FYNNEI. The CDR3 has 13 amino acids. V lost 4 bases and J lost 1, with 5 bases in between. The CDR3 coding sequence is TGTGCCAGCAGTGCGGGCAGCAATCAGCCCCAGCATTTT. This translates into CASSAGSNQPQHF.

Many counts were recorded for this clonotype. The rearrangement links TRBV9 to TRBJ1-5; TRBD1 aligns across 8 bases. This CDR3 has 14 amino acids. V lost 1 base, J lost 6 bases, and 3 bases stayed unmatched. Germline-derived CDR1 and CDR2 are SGDLS and YYNGEE. The CDR3 DNA sequence: TGTGCCAGCAGCGTATCAGGGGGCGTTCAGCCCCAGCATTTT. Translating it yields CASSVSGGVQPQHF.

Worth noting for this clonotype: A read error is possible here, since a much larger clone lies one base away. The V gene is TRBV20-1, the J gene TRBJ2-3, with D unresolved. Germline CDR1 DFQATT, CDR2 SNEGSKA (reference sequence). V lost 1 base, J lost 4 bases, and 12 bases lay in between. This CDR3 has 14 residues. CDR3 sequence (DNA): TGCAGTGCTAGAGCGAGAGGCGGCGCAGATACGCAGTATTTT. Translation: CSARARGGADTQYF.

At least ten counts were recorded for this clonotype. The chain uses TRBV20-1 and TRBJ2-2; D not resolved. Germline assignment: CDR1 DFQATT and CDR2 SNEGSKA (reference sequence). Deletions cut 0 bases from V and 6 bases from J, with 8 bases between. This CDR3 spans 13 amino acids. The CDR3 is CSAREGSPGELFF. The DNA for the CDR3 is TGCAGTGCTAGAGAAGGGTCTCCCGGGGAGCTGTTTTTT.

J is TRBJ2-3 and V is TRBV19; D perhaps matches TRBD2 (6 bases). V shed 0 bases and J shed 4 bases, with 11 bases lying between them. The CDR3 runs to 15 residues. The germline gives CDR1 LNHDA, CDR2 SQIVND (reference sequence). The CDR3 here is CASSIDGGAADTQYF. DNA for the CDR3: TGTGCCAGTAGTATAGACGGCGGGGCGGCAGATACGCAGTATTTT.

This clonotype was recorded at least ten times. The chain carries TRBV4-3 and TRBJ2-7, with 8 nucleotides matching TRBD2. V dropped 0 bases and J dropped 2; count of bases not matched to a gene: 12. Germline V gene sequence: CDR1 LGHNA, CDR2 YSLEER. This CDR3 has 18 residues. CDR3 residues: CASSQDILAGTGTYEQYF. DNA of the CDR3: TGCGCCAGCAGCCAAGATATCTTAGCGGGGACGGGCACCTACGAGCAGTACTTC.

V usage is TRBV6-6 and J usage is TRBJ2-3; TRBD2 matches 11 bases. V shed 6 bases, J shed 6 bases, and the junction held 8 bases outside the gene matches. The V gene's germline CDR1 is MNHNY and CDR2 SVGAGI (reference sequence). This CDR3 is built from 15 residues. The CDR3 DNA reads TGTGCCAGCAGCTCTATAGCGGGGGGGCTGGATACGCAGTATTTT. Protein sequence: CASSSIAGGLDTQYF.

This clonotype was counted many times. The V and J genes are TRBV28 and TRBJ2-7; unclear D gene. This CDR3 has 13 amino acids. V gave up 3 bases and J gave up 3 bases, with 9 bases separating them. In germline, CDR1 is MDHEN, CDR2 SYDVKM. The CDR3 DNA reads as TGTGCCAGCAGTTTGGACCCAAGCTACGAGCAGTACTTC. This encodes CASSLDPSYEQYF.

This sequence joins TRBV6-2 or TRBV6-3 and TRBJ1-1, with TRBD1 matching 12 bases. This CDR3 is built from 15 residues. Germline assignment: CDR1 MNHEY and CDR2 SVGEGT. The V gene end was trimmed by 6 bases and the J gene end by 5 bases; junction bases not matched to a gene: 7. The CDR3 loop is CASSPGQGAGTEAFF. In DNA, the CDR3 is TGTGCCAGCAGCCCGGGACAGGGGGCAGGGACTGAAGCTTTCTTT.

Many counts were recorded for this clonotype. V is TRBV6-1 and J is TRBJ1-1, with TRBD1 identical over 8 bases. The V gene end was trimmed by 8 bases and the J gene end by 5 bases; junction bases not matched to a gene: 10. The CDR3 consists of 14 residues. CDR1 MNHNS and CDR2 SASEGT come from the germline V gene. CDR3 sequence reads: CASGEDRVLTEAFF. The CDR3 DNA reads as TGTGCCAGCGGGGAGGACAGGGTGTTGACTGAAGCTTTCTTT.

This clonotype appeared many times. This sequence joins TRBV7-9 and TRBJ2-7; 7 positions agree with TRBD1. The trim removed 5 bases at V and 3 bases at J, leaving 7 bases unmatched. CDR3 length equals 14 residues. Germline V gene sequence: CDR1 SEHNR, CDR2 FQNEAQ (reference sequence). The CDR3 loop reads CASSPPGQLYEQYF. In nucleotides, the CDR3 is TGTGCCAGCAGCCCACCGGGACAGCTCTACGAGCAGTACTTC. The variable domain in full, completed from reference TRBV7-9 and TRBJ2-7, reads DTGVSQNPRHKITKRGQNVTFRCDPISEHNRLYWYRQTLGQGPEFLTYFQNEAQLEKSRLLSDRFSAERPKGSFSTLEIQRTEQGDSAMYLCASSPPGQLYEQYFGPGTRLTVT.

This clonotype was seen ten or more times. The V call is TRBV2, the J call TRBJ2-3; D remains ambiguous. The CDR3 runs 13 residues. The V end was cut by 5 bases, the J end by 10 bases, with 16 bases between. CDR1 is SNHLY, CDR2 FYNNEI, per germline. Here the CDR3 DNA reads TGTGCCAGCAGTACCACCGGGCCCGATGCGCAGTATTTT. It codes for CASSTTGPDAQYF.

This chain uses TRBV6-1 with TRBJ2-1; 11 nucleotides align to TRBD2. CDR3 length: 15 amino acids. Germline CDR1 MNHNS, CDR2 SASEGT. Trimming took 5 bases from V and 4 from J; bases not matched to a gene: 4. The CDR3, as DNA: TGTGCCAGCAGTCCTCGACTAGCGGGATACAATGAGCAGTTCTTC. Amino acid sequence: CASSPRLAGYNEQFF.

This clonotype came up many times. The chain's CDR3 is CASSSRLVYNEQFF. The CDR3 DNA follows: TGTGCCAGCAGCTCACGACTAGTTTACAATGAGCAGTTCTTC. This rearrangement joins TRBV7-2 to TRBJ2-1, with TRBD2 as a possible D gene (6 bases). The V gene lost 4 bases and the J gene lost 4 bases, with 11 bases spanning the gap. This CDR3 is 14 amino acids long. Germline values: CDR1 SGHTA, CDR2 FQGNSA.

This clonotype was seen repeatedly, ten times or more. The chain carries TRBV18 and TRBJ2-3; D is perhaps TRBD1 (5 bases). The germline gives CDR1 KGHSH, CDR2 LQKENI. Trimming removed 8 bases at V and 1 base at J, with 7 bases between. This CDR3 region has 12 residues. This chain's CDR3 is CASVQGTDTQYF. The CDR3 coding sequence is TGTGCCAGCGTACAGGGCACAGATACGCAGTATTTT.

This clonotype was counted at least ten times. The CDR3 bases are TGTGCCAGCAGTGACGACAGGGACCAAAAGGGGCAGTATTTT. Its translation is CASSDDRDQKGQYF. The chain carries TRBV6-2 or TRBV6-3 and TRBJ2-3, with 7 bases identical to TRBD1. Germline CDR1 and CDR2: MNHEY and SVGEGT. J gave up 11 bases and V 5 bases, and 13 bases lay outside the gene matches. The CDR3 loop spans 14 amino acids.

The chain has TRBV7-9 and TRBJ2-1; TRBD2 is a possible D gene (6 bases). CDR1 SEHNR and CDR2 FQNEAQ come from the germline V gene (reference sequence). There are 14 residues in the CDR3. V was cut by 8 bases and J by 4 bases, with 15 bases left in between. The CDR3 DNA follows: TGTGCCAGCGTCCGGGACTTTAAGTACAATGAGCAGTTCTTC. It yields the protein CASVRDFKYNEQFF.

This clonotype appeared many times. This sequence joins TRBV6-2 or TRBV6-3 and TRBJ2-1, with D tentatively TRBD2 (7 bases). Between the trimmed V and J ends, which lost 2 bases and 6 bases, there was a span of 14 bases. Per germline, CDR1 MNHEY and CDR2 SVGEGT. The CDR3 totals 15 residues. CDR3 nucleotide sequence: TGTGCCAGCAGTTACCTGGGGGGGGGCGTCAATGAGCAGTTCTTC. Encoded protein: CASSYLGGGVNEQFF.

This clonotype was seen at least ten times. The J gene is TRBJ2-3, the V gene TRBV20-1, with D maybe TRBD2 (5 bases). Germline CDR1 DFQATT, CDR2 SNEGSKA (reference sequence). CDR3 length: 14 amino acids. V dropped 3 bases and J dropped 0 bases, with 10 bases sitting between them. The CDR3 DNA reads TGCAGTGCTAGGGAGGTGGGGAGCACAGATACGCAGTATTTT. Translated: CSAREVGSTDTQYF.

The CDR3 reads CASSQDIGMGTGELFF. The DNA of the CDR3 is TGCGCCAGCAGCCAAGATATAGGGATGGGCACCGGGGAGCTGTTTTTT. This chain connects TRBV4-3 to TRBJ2-2; D uncertain. The CDR3 is 16 amino acids. V lost 0 bases and J lost 4, with 12 bases in between. Germline CDR1 and CDR2: LGHNA and YSLEER.

This clonotype was recorded once. This rearrangement joins TRBV12-3 or TRBV12-4 to TRBJ2-7, with 8 bases that match TRBD1. The CDR3 totals 11 residues. DNA of the CDR3: TGTGCAAGAGACAGGGGCAACGAGCAGTACTTC. Translating it yields CARDRGNEQYF.

With regard to this clonotype: The junction and the germline gene differ at one end; a read error may be behind it. The V gene is TRBV5-5, the J gene TRBJ2-1, with D maybe TRBD2 (5 bases). The CDR3 has 14 amino acids. Germline values: CDR1 SGHKS, CDR2 YYEKEE (reference sequence). CDR3 residues: CASSLRTGLNEQFF. Written as DNA, the CDR3 is TGTGCCAGCAGCTTGAGGACTGGGCTGAATGAACAGTTCTTC.

This clonotype has only one observation. A clone one base away is much larger, so this may be a read error. V usage is TRBV2 and J usage is TRBJ1-1; 10 nucleotides agree with TRBD1. Germline V CDR1 and CDR2: SNHLY, FYNNEI. The CDR3 sequence is 14 residues long. The V and J ends lost 3 bases and 6 bases, in that order; junction bases with no gene match: 4. The CDR3 bases are TGTGCCAGCAGTGATTTGACAGGGGGCCCTGAAGCTTTCTTT. Encoded protein: CASSDLTGGPEAFF.

A few counts support this clonotype. V is TRBV10-3 and J is TRBJ2-7; D unresolved. This CDR3 comprises 18 residues. CDR1 ENHRY and CDR2 SYGVKD come from the germline V gene. Trimming removed 0 bases from V and 1 base from J, with 19 bases in between. The CDR3 loop reads CAISESARTVTYSYEQYF. In DNA, the CDR3 is TGTGCCATCAGTGAGTCGGCCCGAACAGTTACCTATTCCTACGAGCAGTACTTC.

This clonotype appeared many times. The chain joins TRBV7-2 to TRBJ2-2, with D hard to call. The CDR3 runs 14 residues. V lost 4 bases and J lost 5, with 11 bases in between. Germline V gene lookup returns CDR1 SGHTA and CDR2 FQGNSA. In DNA form, the CDR3 reads TGTGCCAGCAGCTCAGAAGTGCGAACCGGGGAGCTGTTTTTT. Translated: CASSSEVRTGELFF.

This clonotype was seen at least ten times. The chain links TRBV20-1 to TRBJ1-2; D is possibly TRBD1 (5 bases). This CDR3 comprises 15 residues. Trimming left V 3 bases short and J 0 bases short, with 14 bases between. Germline CDR1 is DFQATT and CDR2 is SNEGSKA (reference sequence). The CDR3: CSARTASSSNYGYTF. CDR3 nucleotides: TGCAGTGCTAGGACAGCCTCCTCTTCTAACTATGGCTACACCTTC.